This T cell receptor (beta chain) was recorded in a study of T cell clones after liver transplantation. Germline V gene data show CDR1 as MNHNY and CDR2 as SVGAGI (reference sequence). There are 15 residues in the CDR3. V lost 5 bases and J lost 6; bases outside the gene matches: 10. Profiling relied on immunoSEQ multiplex PCR, and the TCRdb table lists in-frame clones only, not all of them. The sample contains roughly 12,000 clones, roughly 80% of which appear only once. The sequencing used CD8+ T cells from blood, collected at the 22-month timepoint. This TCR was sampled from a human patient who received a liver transplant. The T cells may come from the graft donor. The chain recombines TRBV6-6 with TRBJ2-4, with TRBD1 matching over 7 bases. The CDR3 here is CASSPTGWGANIQYF. Here the CDR3 DNA reads TGTGCCAGCAGTCCGACAGGGTGGGGTGCAAACATTCAGTACTTC.